This section outlines one TCR beta chain sequence together with its context. This entry comes from a study of shared clonotypes between healthy human individuals. TCRdb's copy holds only in-frame clones and misses some; the assay was immunoSEQ multiplex PCR. This repertoire shows 2 million to 2.5 million clones, about 95% found once; its top ten account for around 1.1%. CD8 cells regarded as naive lacked CD45RO, were positively chosen for CCR7, and omitted terminally differentiated effector memory CD45RA+ cells. CDR3 length equals 15 residues. V lost 2 bases to trimming and J lost 5 bases; unmatched junction nucleotides: 3. Germline CDR1 MNHEY, CDR2 SVGAGI.

Sequenced: naive CD8+ T cells sorted from blood. The source of this sequence is a man aged 18-30 years in good health. J is TRBJ2-1 and V is TRBV6-5; 10 positions match TRBD1. CDR3 amino acids: CASSYPGTGDNEQFF. The CDR3 DNA is TGTGCCAGCAGTTACCCCGGGACAGGGGACAATGAGCAGTTCTTC.